The source of this TCR beta chain is a study of shared clonotypes between healthy human individuals. A note on this clone: Its target is not known.

Germline values: CDR1 SGHNT, CDR2 YYREEE (reference sequence). Trimming cost V 3 bases and J 5 bases, with 20 bases left between them. CDR3 length: 16 residues. The repertoire was sequenced with immunoSEQ multiplex PCR; TCRdb's copy has only in-frame clones and lacks some. The data hold around 320,000 clones, with 80% to 90% observed a single time. Overall study results and limits: Relative to memory subsets, naive subsets generally showed larger estimated richness.

This TCR was recovered from a man aged 18 to 35 in good health. J is TRBJ1-1 and V is TRBV5-4, with a tentative D call TRBD1 (6 bases). The sequencing input was memory CD8+ T cells sorted from blood. Regarding subset: CD45RO+ cells pooled with CCR7-negative TemRA cells. The CDR3 DNA sequence: TGTGCCAGCAGCTCGTTTGGCGGGGGGCGTGGAACTGAAGCTTTCTTT. This sequence encodes CASSSFGGGRGTEAFF.